This T cell receptor beta chain was identified during a study of regulatory T cells in long-lasting Graves disease. Germline CDR1 is LGHDT and CDR2 is YNNKEL (reference sequence). V dropped 3 bases and J dropped 2; count of bases not matched to a gene: 3. CDR3 length: 14 amino acids. The study, taken as a whole, reports: Persistent Graves' patients showed less TCR diversity than newly diagnosed ones. Repertoires from persistent disease leaned toward TRBV28, TRBJ1-2 and TRBJ2-5.

The time point: persistent/refractory GD, antithyroid drugs over 5 years with positive TRAb. Construction of the TCR library relied on RNA isolated from PBMCs. The authors diagnosed Graves' disease using American Thyroid Association guidelines. Relying on iRepertoire HTBI primers and Arm-PCR of CDR3 regions, the team built TCR beta libraries. One entry per CDR3 protein results from TCRdb running MiXCR on the multiplex PCR reads. The table has 310,000 or so distinct CDR3 sequences, under 25% seen once. This clonotype showed up just a few times. The target antigen is unknown. This clonotype was sampled from a female donor with Graves disease. Sample: peripheral blood mononuclear cells (PBMCs), taken when the disease was refractory, from a patient treated with antithyroid drugs. The V and J genes are TRBV3-1 and TRBJ2-7; 8 bases map to TRBD2. CDR3 sequence: CASSQSGSTYEQYF. The CDR3 nucleotides read TGTGCCAGCAGCCAGAGCGGGAGTACCTACGAGCAGTACTTC.